The next 26 T cell receptor beta chains were all read from a single sample in a study of blood T cell repertoires in COVID-19. The assay was immunoSEQ multiplex PCR, and TCRdb's table has in-frame clones only and misses some. This sample has roughly 400,000 clones, with 70% to 90% found just once. Sequences were obtained from PBMCs or T cells enriched from blood (not recorded which). The receptors derive from a young woman who had been exposed to COVID-19.

The chain employs TRBV13 and TRBJ2-7; TRBD2 is a possible D gene (6 bases). The CDR3 sequence is 15 residues long. V was cut by 6 bases and J by 0 bases, with 15 bases left in between. Germline loops: CDR1 PRHDT, CDR2 FYEKMQ (reference sequence). In nucleotides, the CDR3 is TGTGCCAGCAGTGACCCGGGGGAAAGCTCCTACGAGCAGTACTTC. Protein sequence: CASSDPGESSYEQYF.

The V call is TRBV7-8, the J call TRBJ1-6; the match to TRBD1 covers 8 bases. Germline-derived CDR1 and CDR2 are SGHVS and FQNEAQ. This CDR3 spans 15 amino acids. V shed 0 bases, J shed 5 bases, and the junction held 0 bases outside the gene matches. The CDR3 loop is CASSLATGDNSPLHF. The CDR3 DNA reads as TGTGCCAGCAGCTTAGCGACAGGGGATAATTCACCCCTCCACTTT. Filled out from reference TRBV7-8 and TRBJ1-6, the complete variable domain reads GAGVSQSPRYKVAKRGQDVALRCDPISGHVSLFWYQQALGQGPEFLTYFQNEAQLDKSGLPSDRFFAERPEGSVSTLKIQRTQQEDSAVYLCASSLATGDNSPLHFGNGTRLTVT.

The chain has TRBV7-2 and TRBJ1-5, with D maybe TRBD1 (6 bases). V lost 5 bases and J 2 bases, leaving 25 bases between the germline ends. The CDR3 is made up of 19 amino acids. Germline CDR1 SGHTA, CDR2 FQGNSA. The CDR3 protein is CASSPLRPTRGNGNQPQHF. DNA of the CDR3: TGTGCCAGCAGCCCACTAAGGCCGACAAGGGGGAACGGCAATCAGCCCCAGCATTTT.

The chain employs TRBV7-6 and TRBJ2-5; TRBD2 matches 9 bases. CDR1 is SGHVS and CDR2 is FNYEAQ in the germline V gene. The CDR3 is 16 amino acids. The V segment lost 1 base and the J segment 5 bases; nucleotides outside the gene matches: 8. DNA of the CDR3: TGTGCCAGCAGCTTAGGTTGGCGGGAGGGCCGTGAGACCCAGTACTTC. The encoded protein is CASSLGWREGRETQYF.

The CDR3 here is CAISESEGSTDTQYF. The CDR3 coding sequence is TGTGCCATCAGTGAGTCTGAGGGCAGCACAGATACGCAGTATTTT. The chain has TRBV10-3 and TRBJ2-3; tentative D call: TRBD2 (5 bases). The germline V gene has CDR1 ENHRY and CDR2 SYGVKD. V lost 0 bases and J lost 0, with 7 bases in between. The CDR3 length is 15 residues.

CDR3 in DNA: TGTGCCAGCATCCAGGGGGGAGATGGCTACACCTTC. It encodes CASIQGGDGYTF. This sequence joins TRBV12-3 or TRBV12-4 and TRBJ1-2; 7 nucleotides agree with TRBD1. This CDR3 has 12 amino acids. V shed 7 bases, J shed 6 bases, and the junction held 5 bases outside the gene matches.

The chain carries TRBV3-1 (or the pseudogene TRBV3-2) and TRBJ1-4; 12 bases map to TRBD1. The CDR3 covers 16 residues. V lost 4 bases to trimming and J lost 8 bases; unmatched junction nucleotides: 8. Germline CDR1 reads LGHDT; CDR2 reads YNNKEL (reference sequence). The CDR3 loop is CASSPRGTGGREKLFF. In nucleotides, the CDR3 is TGTGCCAGCAGCCCCAGAGGGACAGGGGGCCGAGAAAAACTGTTTTTT.

The chain is built from TRBV7-2 and TRBJ2-2; D not resolved. The germline CDR1 and CDR2 sequences are SGHTA and FQGNSA. The CDR3 loop spans 13 amino acids. CDR3: CVIQPTATGELFF. The CDR3 bases are TGTGTAATTCAACCGACTGCAACCGGGGAGCTGTTTTTT.

This clone was counted only a few times. The gene calls are TRBV25-1 and TRBJ1-1, with D possibly matching TRBD1 (5 bases). V lost 6 bases to trimming and J lost 4 bases, with 15 bases between them. CDR3 length equals 14 residues. Germline V gene data show CDR1 as MGHDK and CDR2 as SYGVNS. The CDR3 DNA follows: TGTGCCAGCAGCGATGCAGGGTACGGCACTGAAGCTTTCTTT. Translation gives CASSDAGYGTEAFF.

The CDR3 DNA is TGTGCCAGCAGTTACGAAACCACCGGGACAGTTGGGGAGGAGCAGTACTTC. Protein sequence: CASSYETTGTVGEEQYF. The gene calls are TRBV6-2 or TRBV6-3 and TRBJ2-7; 7 bases fit TRBD1. The trim removed 2 bases at V and 7 bases at J, leaving 17 bases unmatched. This CDR3 has 17 amino acids. Germline lookup yields CDR1 MNHEY and CDR2 SVGEGT.

J is TRBJ2-5 and V is TRBV29-1; TRBD1 agrees at 10 bases. Germline assignment: CDR1 SQVTM and CDR2 ANQGSEA. There are 14 residues in the CDR3. The J segment lost 0 bases and the V segment lost 7 bases, leaving 5 bases of the junction unmatched. CDR3 DNA: TGCAGCGCCGTGGGACAGGGGAACCAAGAGACCCAGTACTTC. It translates to CSAVGQGNQETQYF. Full variable domain (outside the CDR3, taken from reference TRBV29-1 and TRBJ2-5): SAVISQKPSRDICQRGTSLTIQCQVDSQVTMMFWYRQQPGQSLTLIATANQGSEATYESGFVIDKFPISRPNLTFSTLTVSNMSPEDSSIYLCSAVGQGNQETQYFGPGTRLLVL.

This clone was found once. V usage is TRBV15 and J usage is TRBJ1-1; 7 bases are a match to TRBD1. V lost 9 bases, J lost 1 base, and 11 bases stayed unmatched. The CDR3 totals 15 residues. Germline V gene lookup returns CDR1 LNHNV and CDR2 YYDKDF (reference sequence). CDR3 in DNA: TGTGCCACGGGATCTCCGGGACAGTCGAACACTGAAGCTTTCTTT. It encodes CATGSPGQSNTEAFF.

The chain combines TRBV18 with TRBJ1-2; 8 bases are a match to TRBD1. Germline assignment: CDR1 KGHSH and CDR2 LQKENI. J gave up 7 bases and V 6 bases, and 16 bases lay outside the gene matches. CDR3 length equals 16 residues. The CDR3 here is CASSLPVGQGTGGYTF. The DNA for the CDR3 is TGTGCCAGCTCTCTACCAGTTGGACAGGGCACAGGTGGCTACACCTTC. Using reference TRBV18 and TRBJ1-2 for the parts outside the CDR3, the full variable domain is NAGVMQNPRHLVRRRGQEARLRCSPMKGHSHVYWYRQLPEEGLKFMVYLQKENIIDESGMPKERFSAEFPKEGPSILRIQQVVRGDSAAYFCASSLPVGQGTGGYTFGSGTRLTVV.

The chain joins TRBV7-9 to TRBJ1-4; 8 bases line up with TRBD1. Germline V gene data show CDR1 as SEHNR and CDR2 as FQNEAQ (reference sequence). The CDR3 is made up of 17 amino acids. V gave up 4 bases and J gave up 2 bases; unmatched junction bases: 9. In nucleotides, the CDR3 is TGTGCCAGCAGCTCTTCTCGTCAGGGGGCCACTAATGAAAAACTGTTTTTT. It specifies CASSSSRQGATNEKLFF.

This clone was seen once. The chain couples TRBV2 to TRBJ2-7; 11 nucleotides align to TRBD1. The CDR3 has 17 residues. V gave up 0 bases and J gave up 0 bases; unmatched junction bases: 4. The V gene's germline CDR1 is SNHLY and CDR2 FYNNEI. The CDR3 bases are TGTGCCAGCAGTGAAGCGCTCGGGACAGGGGGCTCCTACGAGCAGTACTTC. Translated: CASSEALGTGGSYEQYF.

CDR3 sequence (DNA): TGTGCCAGCAGTGACCCTGGGACAGTATACAATGAGCAGTTCTTC. Translating it yields CASSDPGTVYNEQFF. This chain links TRBV2 with TRBJ2-1; 7 nucleotides line up with TRBD1. This CDR3 is built from 15 residues. The germline V gene encodes CDR1 SNHLY and CDR2 FYNNEI. Trimming at V came to 3 bases and at J to 4 bases, leaving 6 bases not matched to a gene. Based on the CDR3 plus reference TRBV2 and TRBJ2-1, the full variable domain is EPEVTQTPSHQVTQMGQEVILRCVPISNHLYFYWYRQILGQKVEFLVSFYNNEISEKSEIFDDQFSVERPDGSNFTLKIRSTKLEDSAMYFCASSDPGTVYNEQFFGPGTRLTVL.

The chain couples TRBV30 to TRBJ1-2; possibly TRBD1 for D (5 bases). Trimming removed 0 bases from V and 4 bases from J, with 15 bases in between. The CDR3 runs to 15 residues. The germline gives CDR1 GTSNPN, CDR2 SVGIG (reference sequence). The DNA of the CDR3 is TGTGCCTGGAGTGTACATGGGCAGGGCAGCTATGGCTACACCTTC. It specifies CAWSVHGQGSYGYTF.

V usage is TRBV7-2 and J usage is TRBJ1-3, with D unresolved. The CDR3 is made up of 14 amino acids. Germline loops: CDR1 SGHTA, CDR2 FQGNSA. Trimming cost V 10 bases and J 0 bases, with 13 bases left between them. CDR3 DNA sequence: TGTGCCACCGCGGCCGACTACTCTGGAAACACCATATATTTT. Translated: CATAADYSGNTIYF.

The chain recombines TRBV7-8 with TRBJ2-1, with TRBD2 matching over 12 bases. V lost 5 bases and J lost 8; bases outside the gene matches: 7. In germline, CDR1 is SGHVS, CDR2 FQNEAQ. This CDR3 is built from 15 residues. In nucleotides, the CDR3 is TGTGCCAGCAGCGCAGGACTAGCGGGGCGGGATGAGCAGTTCTTC. Translating gives CASSAGLAGRDEQFF.

The chain combines TRBV23-1 with TRBJ2-2; the D gene is possibly TRBD1 (6 bases). TRBV23-1 is noted as an ORF with a role that remains uncertain. The CDR3 covers 11 residues. Trimming took off 8 bases at V and 7 bases at J, with 8 bases between the two ends. The CDR3 region is CASLRGGELFF. CDR3 nucleotide sequence: TGCGCCAGCCTCAGGGGCGGGGAGCTGTTTTTT.

This chain uses TRBV18 with TRBJ2-7; D ambiguous. This CDR3 comprises 13 residues. V was cut by 3 bases and J by 2 bases, with 8 bases left in between. The germline V gene has CDR1 KGHSH and CDR2 LQKENI. CDR3 in amino acids: CASSPLGTYEQYF. In DNA, the CDR3 is TGTGCCAGCTCACCTCTTGGCACCTACGAGCAGTACTTC.

CDR3 DNA: TGTGCCAGCAGCTTATGGGGGACTAGCGGGGGCCTCTACAATGAGCAGTTCTTC. Residues: CASSLWGTSGGLYNEQFF. This chain connects TRBV11-2 to TRBJ2-1; 14 bases line up with TRBD2. V lost 2 bases, J lost 3 bases, and 6 bases stayed unmatched. Germline assignment: CDR1 SGHAT and CDR2 FQNNGV. CDR3 length: 18 residues. The full variable domain, rest sourced from reference TRBV11-2 and TRBJ2-1, is EAGVAQSPRYKIIEKRQSVAFWCNPISGHATLYWYQQILGQGPKLLIQFQNNGVVDDSQLPKDRFSAERLKGVDSTLKIQPAKLEDSAVYLCASSLWGTSGGLYNEQFFGPGTRLTVL.

The gene calls are TRBV11-2 and TRBJ2-5, with TRBD2 identical over 7 bases. J lost 4 bases, V lost 1 base, and 6 bases had no gene match. From germline, CDR1 is SGHAT and CDR2 FQNNGV. The CDR3 covers 15 residues. DNA for the CDR3: TGTGCCAGCAGCTTAGGCTATGGCGGGAGAGAGACCCAGTACTTC. Residues: CASSLGYGGRETQYF.

The genes are TRBV27 and TRBJ1-2; tentatively, D is TRBD1 (6 bases). CDR1 and CDR2 from the germline V gene are MNHEY and SMNVEV (reference sequence). The CDR3 totals 14 residues. The V end was cut by 6 bases, the J end by 4 bases, with 15 bases between. The CDR3 is CASRNTGTLYGYTF. The CDR3 region has the DNA TGTGCCAGCAGAAACACCGGGACACTCTATGGCTACACCTTC.

The V call is TRBV4-2, the J call TRBJ2-5, with a weak D call TRBD1 (5 bases). This CDR3 comprises 14 residues. Between the trimmed V and J ends, which lost 4 bases and 1 base, there was a span of 10 bases. Looked up from germline, CDR1 is LGHNA and CDR2 is YNFKEQ. The chain's CDR3 is CASSPTVSQETQYF. The CDR3 DNA sequence: TGTGCCAGCAGCCCGACAGTGAGCCAAGAGACCCAGTACTTC.

This clone has only a few counts. The chain uses TRBV16 and TRBJ1-2; the D is unclear. V was pared by 5 bases and J by 6 bases, with 19 bases between. The CDR3 runs 15 residues. From germline, CDR1 is KGHSY and CDR2 FQNENV. The CDR3 sequence is CASSSTTARSDGYTF. The CDR3 DNA reads as TGTGCCAGCAGCTCGACCACGGCGAGGAGCGATGGCTACACCTTC.